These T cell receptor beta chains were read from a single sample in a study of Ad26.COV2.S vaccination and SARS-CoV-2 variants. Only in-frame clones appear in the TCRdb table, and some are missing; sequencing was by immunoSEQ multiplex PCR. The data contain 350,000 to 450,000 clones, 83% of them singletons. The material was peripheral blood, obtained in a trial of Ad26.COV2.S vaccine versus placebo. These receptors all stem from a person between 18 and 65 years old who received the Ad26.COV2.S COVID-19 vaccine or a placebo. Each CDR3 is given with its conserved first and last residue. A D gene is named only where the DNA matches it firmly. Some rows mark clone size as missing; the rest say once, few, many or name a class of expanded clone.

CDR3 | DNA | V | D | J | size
CASSHLAGSVTGELFF | TGTGCCAGTAGTCACCTAGCGGGAAGCGTCACCGGGGAGCTGTTTTTT | TRBV19 | TRBD2 | TRBJ2-2 | -
CASTKRSATNYGYTF | TGTGCCAGCACCAAGAGGTCGGCTACTAACTATGGCTACACCTTC | TRBV6-5 | - | TRBJ1-2 | few
CASSRGGAGETQYF | TGTGCCAGCAGCAGAGGGGGGGCAGGAGAGACCCAGTACTTC | TRBV11-2 | - | TRBJ2-5 | -
CASSLQGALPNSPLHF | TGTGCCAGCAGTCTACAGGGGGCCTTACCGAATTCACCCCTCCACTTT | TRBV27 | TRBD1 | TRBJ1-6 | -
CATSTPLLAGEQYF | TGTGCCACCAGCACCCCGCTACTAGCGGGCGAGCAGTACTTC | TRBV15 | TRBD2 | TRBJ2-7 | -
CASSMGVMGEQYF | TGTGCCAGTAGTATGGGCGTAATGGGCGAGCAGTACTTC | TRBV19 | - | TRBJ2-7 | -
CASSHYLYNEQFF | TGTGCCAGCAGCCACTATCTCTACAATGAGCAGTTCTTC | TRBV14 | - | TRBJ2-1 | -
CASSRDSNEKLFF | TGTGCCAGCTCTCGGGACAGTAATGAAAAACTGTTTTTT | TRBV18 | TRBD1 | TRBJ1-4 | -
CASSVVSSAGANVLTF | TGTGCCAGCAGCGTAGTATCTAGCGCTGGGGCCAACGTCCTGACTTTC | TRBV9 | - | TRBJ2-6 | -
CASSFGTGLEQYF | TGTGCCAGCAGCTTCGGGACAGGGTTGGAGCAGTACTTC | TRBV11-3 | TRBD1 | TRBJ2-7 | -
CASNQGQGYEQYF | TGTGCCAGCAATCAGGGACAGGGCTACGAGCAGTACTTC | TRBV6-5 | TRBD1 | TRBJ2-7 | -
CASTKGQGNEKLFF | TGTGCCAGCACCAAAGGACAGGGGAATGAAAAACTGTTTTTT | TRBV5-6 | TRBD1 | TRBJ1-4 | -
CASSINPGFYEQYF | TGTGCCAGTAGTATTAATCCGGGATTCTACGAGCAGTACTTC | TRBV19 | - | TRBJ2-7 | -
CASSVGAASSEGYTF | TGTGCCAGCAGCGTAGGGGCGGCCTCCTCAGAGGGCTACACCTTC | TRBV9 | - | TRBJ1-2 | -
CASSVAMGGADGYTF | TGTGCCAGCAGCGTAGCTATGGGAGGGGCGGATGGCTACACCTTC | TRBV9 | - | TRBJ1-2 | -
CASSLFLGETQYF | TGTGCCAGCAGCTTGTTTCTGGGAGAGACCCAGTACTTC | TRBV5-6 | - | TRBJ2-5 | -
CASSRQGYTGELFF | TGTGCCAGCAGTAGACAGGGCTACACCGGGGAGCTGTTTTTT | TRBV7-2 | TRBD1 | TRBJ2-2 | -
CAWRRLSGTHNEQFF | TGTGCCTGGCGACGCCTCTCCGGGACCCACAATGAGCAGTTCTTC | TRBV30 | - | TRBJ2-1 | -
CASSLGGAGGDLGTQYF | TGTGCCAGCAGCCTAGGGGGAGCGGGGGGCGATCTAGGTACGCAGTATTTT | TRBV9 | TRBD2 | TRBJ2-3 | -
CASSIRGPHYGYTF | TGTGCCAGTAGTATAAGGGGGCCGCACTATGGCTACACCTTC | TRBV19 | TRBD1 | TRBJ1-2 | few
CASRVGAMYQETQYF | TGTGCCAGCAGGGTCGGGGCGATGTACCAAGAGACCCAGTACTTC | TRBV27 | - | TRBJ2-5 | -
CASSPGTSGYNEQFF | TGCGCCAGCAGCCCCGGGACTAGCGGGTACAATGAGCAGTTCTTC | TRBV5-1 | TRBD2 | TRBJ2-1 | -
CASSRPPSGTMNTGELFF | TGCGCCAGCAGCCGCCCTCCTTCCGGGACAATGAACACCGGGGAGCTGTTTTTT | TRBV4-3 | - | TRBJ2-2 | -
CSVAEGCF | TGCAGCGTTGCTGAGGGATGCTTT | TRBV29-1 | - | TRBJ2-3 | -
CASSTRTDTQYF | TGTGCCAGCAGTACCCGCACAGATACGCAGTATTTT | TRBV12-3/TRBV12-4 | - | TRBJ2-3 | -
CASSPPLLGYTF | TGTGCCAGCAGTCCCCCGCTTCTGGGCTACACCTTC | TRBV28 | - | TRBJ1-2 | once
CASSLGYEYEQYF | TGCGCCAGCAGCTTGGGCTACGAATACGAGCAGTACTTC | TRBV5-1 | - | TRBJ2-7 | few
CAISDSSPSNYGYTF | TGTGCCATCAGTGATTCTTCACCGTCGAACTATGGCTACACCTTC | TRBV10-3 | - | TRBJ1-2 | -
CASKGLYGYTF | TGCGCCAGCAAGGGTCTTTATGGCTACACCTTC | TRBV5-1 | - | TRBJ1-2 | -
CASSYSNNQPQHF | TGCGCCAGCAGCTACAGCAATAATCAGCCCCAGCATTTT | TRBV10-1 | - | TRBJ1-5 | -
CASSLAVTDTQYF | TGTGCCAGCAGCTTAGCAGTCACAGATACGCAGTATTTT | TRBV7-3 | - | TRBJ2-3 | -
CASSLKRTDTQYF | TGTGCCAGCAGTTTAAAACGCACAGATACGCAGTATTTT | TRBV27 | - | TRBJ2-3 | -
CASTMTVSSYNSPLHF | TGTGCCAGTACCATGACCGTTAGCTCCTATAATTCACCCCTCCACTTT | TRBV19 | - | TRBJ1-6 | once
CASRPAQHTEAFF | TGTGCCTCTCGCCCGGCACAACACACTGAAGCTTTCTTT | TRBV2 | - | TRBJ1-1 | -
CASSSLGLAGGYEQYF | TGTGCCAGCAGCTCCTTAGGGCTAGCGGGAGGGTACGAGCAGTACTTC | TRBV7-9 | TRBD2 | TRBJ2-7 | -
CASSNQPNYGYTF | TGTGCCAGCAGTAACCAGCCCAACTATGGCTACACCTTC | TRBV9 | - | TRBJ1-2 | -
CASSLQNPPGQGILGASPLHF | TGCGCCAGCAGCCTACAAAACCCACCGGGACAGGGGATCCTAGGAGCTTCACCCCTCCACTTT | TRBV4-1 | TRBD1 | TRBJ1-6 | once
CASSLSPGQDYGYTF | TGTGCCAGCAGTTTAAGCCCGGGACAGGACTATGGCTACACCTTC | TRBV28 | TRBD1 | TRBJ1-2 | -
CSVRRGEQSPLHF | TGCAGCGTACGAAGGGGGGAGCAATCACCCCTCCACTTT | TRBV29-1 | - | TRBJ1-6 | -
CASSQNWSNEQFF | TGTGCCAGCAGCCAGAACTGGTCGAATGAGCAGTTCTTC | TRBV6-5 | - | TRBJ2-1 | -
CASSTGSGNTIYF | TGTGCCAGCAGTACAGGTTCTGGAAACACCATATATTTT | TRBV6-5 | - | TRBJ1-3 | once
CASSAGQTVYGYTF | TGCGCCAGCAGCGCCGGACAGACCGTCTATGGCTACACCTTC | TRBV5-1 | - | TRBJ1-2 | once
CASSTTPIMEAFF | TGTGCCAGTAGTACCACACCCATTATGGAAGCTTTCTTT | TRBV19 | - | TRBJ1-1 | -
CASTGTSVRTQYF | TGTGCCAGCACCGGGACTAGTGTACGGACCCAGTACTTC | TRBV21-1 | - | TRBJ2-5 | -
CASSLRAGQDEQFF | TGCGCCAGCAGCTTGCGGGCGGGTCAAGATGAGCAGTTCTTC | TRBV5-1 | - | TRBJ2-1 | -
CATSGWGEDYGYTF | TGTGCCACCAGTGGTTGGGGGGAGGACTATGGCTACACCTTC | TRBV24-1 | - | TRBJ1-2 | once
CAWNNWGLEAFF | TGTGCCTGGAATAATTGGGGCTTAGAAGCTTTCTTT | TRBV30 | - | TRBJ1-1 | -
CASSFFSGDNEQFF | TGTGCCAGCAGCTTCTTCTCGGGTGACAATGAGCAGTTCTTC | TRBV11-3 | - | TRBJ2-1 | -
CASSQDLEGVLTF | TGCGCCAGCAGCCAAGACTTGGAGGGCGTCCTGACTTTC | TRBV4-1 | - | TRBJ2-6 | -
CASSVEGGEETQYF | TGTGCCAGCAGCGTAGAGGGCGGGGAAGAGACCCAGTACTTC | TRBV9 | - | TRBJ2-5 | -
CASSLSPGGPSQPQHF | TGTGCCAGCAGTTTATCGCCGGGAGGGCCAAGCCAGCCCCAGCATTTT | TRBV27 | - | TRBJ1-5 | -
CASSYASARLGAEQYF | TGTGCCAGCAGCTACGCTAGCGCAAGGCTTGGTGCCGAGCAGTACTTC | TRBV13 | - | TRBJ2-7 | -
CASSPIAGGELFF | TGTGCCAGCTCACCAATAGCAGGCGGGGAGCTGTTTTTT | TRBV18 | - | TRBJ2-2 | -
CASSQTGGADSYEQYF | TGCGCCAGCAGCCAGACGGGGGGAGCGGACTCCTACGAGCAGTACTTC | TRBV4-1 | TRBD2 | TRBJ2-7 | -
CASSSGGTYEQYF | TGTGCCAGCAGCTCGGGGGGGACCTACGAGCAGTACTTC | TRBV5-5 | TRBD2 | TRBJ2-7 | once
CASSLADRGTQETQYF | TGCGCCAGCAGCTTGGCGGACAGGGGGACCCAAGAGACCCAGTACTTC | TRBV5-1 | TRBD1 | TRBJ2-5 | -
CASSGVGRTQYF | TGTGCCAGCAGTGGGGTAGGTCGGACCCAGTACTTC | TRBV2 | - | TRBJ2-5 | -